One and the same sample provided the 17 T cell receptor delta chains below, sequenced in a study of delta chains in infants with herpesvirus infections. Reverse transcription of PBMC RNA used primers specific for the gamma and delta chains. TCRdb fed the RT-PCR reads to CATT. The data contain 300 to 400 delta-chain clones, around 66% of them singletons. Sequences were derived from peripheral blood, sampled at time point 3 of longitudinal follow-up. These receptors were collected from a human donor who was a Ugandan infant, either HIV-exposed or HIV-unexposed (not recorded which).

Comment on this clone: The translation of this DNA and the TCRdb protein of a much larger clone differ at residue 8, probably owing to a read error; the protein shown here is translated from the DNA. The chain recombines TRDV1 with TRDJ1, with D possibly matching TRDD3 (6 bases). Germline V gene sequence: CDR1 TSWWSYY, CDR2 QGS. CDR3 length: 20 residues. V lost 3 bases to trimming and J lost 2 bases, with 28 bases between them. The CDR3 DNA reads TGTGCTCTTGGGGACCAATCTGCCCCCAGGGGTGGGGGTCCTACCGATAAACTCATCTTT. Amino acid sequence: CALGDQSAPRGGGPTDKLIF.

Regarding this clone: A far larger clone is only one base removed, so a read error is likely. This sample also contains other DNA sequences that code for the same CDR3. CDR3 sequence reads: CALGELRPGDWYTDKLIF. CDR3 DNA sequence: TGTGCTCTTGGGGAACTTAGGCCAGGTGATTGGTACACCGATAAACTCATCTTT. The chain joins TRDV1 to TRDJ1; no definite D call. The CDR3 consists of 18 residues. The ends were cut back, 0 bases at V and 0 bases at J, with 17 bases in the middle. Per germline, CDR1 TSWWSYY and CDR2 QGS.

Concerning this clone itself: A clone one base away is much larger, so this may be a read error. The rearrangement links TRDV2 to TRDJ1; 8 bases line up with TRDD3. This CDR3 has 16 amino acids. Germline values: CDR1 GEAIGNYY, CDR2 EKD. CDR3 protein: CARDTVWGTSTDKLIF. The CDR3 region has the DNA TGTGCCCGTGACACCGTCTGGGGGACTTCCACCGATAAACTCATCTTT.

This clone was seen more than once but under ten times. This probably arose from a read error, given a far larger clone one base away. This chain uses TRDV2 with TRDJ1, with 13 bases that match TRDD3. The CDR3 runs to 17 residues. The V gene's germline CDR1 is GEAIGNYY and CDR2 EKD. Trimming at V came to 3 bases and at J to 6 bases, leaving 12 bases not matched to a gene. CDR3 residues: CACDSRTGGYGSNKLIF. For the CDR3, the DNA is TGTGCCTGTGACTCCCGTACTGGGGGATACGGGTCCAATAAACTCATCTTT.

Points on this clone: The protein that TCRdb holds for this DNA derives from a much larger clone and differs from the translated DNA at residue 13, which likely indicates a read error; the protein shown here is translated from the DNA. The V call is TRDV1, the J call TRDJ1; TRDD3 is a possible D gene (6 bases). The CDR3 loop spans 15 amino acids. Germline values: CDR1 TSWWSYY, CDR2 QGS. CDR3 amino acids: CALEPKGDNTDKIIF. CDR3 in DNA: TGTGCGCTTGAGCCCAAGGGGGACAACACCGATAAAATCATCTTT.

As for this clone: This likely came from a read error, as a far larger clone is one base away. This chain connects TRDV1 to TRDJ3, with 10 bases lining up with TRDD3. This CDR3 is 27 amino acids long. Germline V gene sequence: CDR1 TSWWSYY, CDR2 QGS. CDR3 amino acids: CALEELVLNYPWGIVKVLYWDTRQMFF. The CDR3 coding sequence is TGTGCTCTTGAGGAACTAGTACTCAATTACCCCTGGGGGATAGTTAAAGTGCTATACTGGGACACCCGACAGATGTTTTTC.

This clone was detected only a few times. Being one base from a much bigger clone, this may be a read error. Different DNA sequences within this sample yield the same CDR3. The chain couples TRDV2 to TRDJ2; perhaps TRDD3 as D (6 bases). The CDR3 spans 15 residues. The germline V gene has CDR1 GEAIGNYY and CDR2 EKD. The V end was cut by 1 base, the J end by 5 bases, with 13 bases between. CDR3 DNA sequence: TGTGCCTGTGACACTTTACTAGGGGATACAGCACAACTCTTCTTT. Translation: CACDTLLGDTAQLFF.

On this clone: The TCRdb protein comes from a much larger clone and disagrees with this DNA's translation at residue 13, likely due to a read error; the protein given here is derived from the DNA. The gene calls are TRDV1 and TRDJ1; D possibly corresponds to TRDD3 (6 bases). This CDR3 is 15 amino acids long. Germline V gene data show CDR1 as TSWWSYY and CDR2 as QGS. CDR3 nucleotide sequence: TGTGCTCTTGAGCCCAAGGGGGACAACACCGATAAACCCATCTTT. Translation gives CALEPKGDNTDKPIF.

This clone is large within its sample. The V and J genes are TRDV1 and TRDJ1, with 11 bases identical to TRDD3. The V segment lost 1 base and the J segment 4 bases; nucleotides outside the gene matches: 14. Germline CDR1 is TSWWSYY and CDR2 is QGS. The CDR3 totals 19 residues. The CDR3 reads CALGEPTRYWGINSDKLIF. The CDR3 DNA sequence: TGTGCTCTTGGGGAACCCACTAGGTACTGGGGGATAAATAGCGATAAACTCATCTTT.

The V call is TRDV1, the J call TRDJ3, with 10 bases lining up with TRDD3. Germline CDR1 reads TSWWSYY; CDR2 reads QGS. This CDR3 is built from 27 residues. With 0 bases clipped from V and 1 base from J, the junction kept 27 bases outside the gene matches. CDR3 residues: CALGELVLNCPWGIVKVLSWDTRQMFF. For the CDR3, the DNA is TGTGCTCTTGGGGAACTAGTACTCAATTGCCCCTGGGGGATAGTTAAAGTGCTATCCTGGGACACCCGACAGATGTTTTTC.

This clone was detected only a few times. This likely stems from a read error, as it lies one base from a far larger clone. The CDR3 nucleotides are TGTGCCTGTGACGGCATCGGTACTGGGGGATACGAGGCCGATAAACTCATCTTT. This sequence encodes CACDGIGTGGYEADKLIF. V usage is TRDV2 and J usage is TRDJ1; 13 bases map to TRDD3. The V gene's germline CDR1 is GEAIGNYY and CDR2 EKD. V shed 3 bases and J 3 bases; nucleotides not matched to a gene: 12. The CDR3 has 18 amino acids.

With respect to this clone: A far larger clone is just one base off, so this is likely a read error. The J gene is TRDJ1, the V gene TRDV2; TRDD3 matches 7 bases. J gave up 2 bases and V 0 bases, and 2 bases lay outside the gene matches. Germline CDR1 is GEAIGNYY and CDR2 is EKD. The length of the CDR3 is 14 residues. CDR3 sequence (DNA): TGTGCCTGTGACACCGTGGGGGAGACCGATAAACTCATCTTT. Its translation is CACDTVGETDKLIF.

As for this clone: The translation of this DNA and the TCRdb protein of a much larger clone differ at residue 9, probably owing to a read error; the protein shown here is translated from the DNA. CDR3 region: CALGGPLFAGGNWDTRQMFF. The CDR3 nucleotides are TGTGCTCTTGGGGGTCCACTATTTGCTGGGGGAAACTGGGACACCCGACAGATGTTTTTC. The chain employs TRDV1 and TRDJ3, with TRDD3 matching 8 bases. The CDR3 consists of 20 residues. Trimming at V came to 4 bases and at J to 3 bases, leaving 14 bases not matched to a gene. CDR1 and CDR2 (germline): TSWWSYY, QGS.

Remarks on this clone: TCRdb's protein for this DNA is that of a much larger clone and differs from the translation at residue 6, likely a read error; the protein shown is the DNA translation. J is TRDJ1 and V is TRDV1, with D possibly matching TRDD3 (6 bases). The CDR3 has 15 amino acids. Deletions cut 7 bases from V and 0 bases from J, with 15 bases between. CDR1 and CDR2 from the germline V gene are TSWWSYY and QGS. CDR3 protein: CALEPRGDNTDKLIF. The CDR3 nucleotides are TGTGCTCTTGAGCCCAGGGGGGACAACACCGATAAACTCATCTTT.

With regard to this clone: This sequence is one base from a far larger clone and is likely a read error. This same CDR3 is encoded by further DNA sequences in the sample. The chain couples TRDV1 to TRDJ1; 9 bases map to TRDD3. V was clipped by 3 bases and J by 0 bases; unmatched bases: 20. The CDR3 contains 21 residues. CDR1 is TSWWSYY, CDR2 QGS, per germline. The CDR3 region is CALGDPDPTGYWGTYTDKLIF. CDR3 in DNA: TGTGCTCTTGGGGACCCGGACCCTACGGGTTACTGGGGGACATACACCGATAAACTCATCTTT.

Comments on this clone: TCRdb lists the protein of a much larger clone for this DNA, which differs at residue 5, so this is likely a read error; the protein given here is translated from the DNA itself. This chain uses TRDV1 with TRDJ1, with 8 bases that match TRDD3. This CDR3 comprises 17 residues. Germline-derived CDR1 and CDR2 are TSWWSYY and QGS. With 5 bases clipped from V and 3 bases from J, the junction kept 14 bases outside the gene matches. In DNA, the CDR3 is TGTGCTCTTGGGTTTTCCGGGGTGGGGGATTACCCCGATAAACTCATCTTT. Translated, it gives CALGFSGVGDYPDKLIF.

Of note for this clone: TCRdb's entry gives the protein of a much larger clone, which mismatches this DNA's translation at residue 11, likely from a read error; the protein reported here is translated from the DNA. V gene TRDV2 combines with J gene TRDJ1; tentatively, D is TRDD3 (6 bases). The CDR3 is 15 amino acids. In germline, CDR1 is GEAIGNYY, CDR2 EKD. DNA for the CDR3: TGTGCCTGTGACACCGTGGGGATCTACACCAATAAACTCATCTTT. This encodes CACDTVGIYTNKLIF.